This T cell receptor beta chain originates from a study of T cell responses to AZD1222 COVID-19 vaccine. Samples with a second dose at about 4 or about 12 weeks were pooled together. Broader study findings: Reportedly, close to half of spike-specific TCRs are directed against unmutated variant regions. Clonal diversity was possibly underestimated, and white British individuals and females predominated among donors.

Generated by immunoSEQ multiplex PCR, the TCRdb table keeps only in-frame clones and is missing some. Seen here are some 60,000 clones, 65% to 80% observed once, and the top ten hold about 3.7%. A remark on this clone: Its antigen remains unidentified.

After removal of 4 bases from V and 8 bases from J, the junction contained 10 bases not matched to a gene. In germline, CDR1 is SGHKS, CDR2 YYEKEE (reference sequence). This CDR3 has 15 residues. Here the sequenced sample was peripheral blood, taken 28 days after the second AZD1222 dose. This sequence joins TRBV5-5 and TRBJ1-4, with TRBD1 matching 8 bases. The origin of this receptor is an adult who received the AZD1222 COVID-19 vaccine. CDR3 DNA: TGTGCCAGCAGCGGGCTGGGACAGGCGGAAGAAAAACTGTTTTTT. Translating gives CASSGLGQAEEKLFF.